This T cell receptor (beta chain) comes out of a study of shared clonotypes between healthy human individuals. The method was immunoSEQ multiplex PCR; TCRdb's version includes in-frame clones alone and lacks a portion of them. The sample has about 2 million clones; approximately 94% are singletons. In the naive CD8 group, cells lacked CD45RO and were positively selected for CCR7, so terminally differentiated effector memory CD45RA+ cells were left out. The CDR3 runs to 16 residues. Germline assignment: CDR1 LNHDA and CDR2 SQIVND (reference sequence). V lost 4 bases to trimming and J lost 8 bases; unmatched junction nucleotides: 8.

What was sequenced was naive CD8+ T cells sorted from blood. This receptor was identified in a man aged 18 to 29 in good health. This chain links TRBV19 with TRBJ2-1, with 13 bases that match TRBD2. CDR3 loop: CASSTPGLAGVDEQFF. For the CDR3, the DNA is TGTGCCAGTAGTACCCCCGGACTAGCGGGAGTGGATGAGCAGTTCTTC.